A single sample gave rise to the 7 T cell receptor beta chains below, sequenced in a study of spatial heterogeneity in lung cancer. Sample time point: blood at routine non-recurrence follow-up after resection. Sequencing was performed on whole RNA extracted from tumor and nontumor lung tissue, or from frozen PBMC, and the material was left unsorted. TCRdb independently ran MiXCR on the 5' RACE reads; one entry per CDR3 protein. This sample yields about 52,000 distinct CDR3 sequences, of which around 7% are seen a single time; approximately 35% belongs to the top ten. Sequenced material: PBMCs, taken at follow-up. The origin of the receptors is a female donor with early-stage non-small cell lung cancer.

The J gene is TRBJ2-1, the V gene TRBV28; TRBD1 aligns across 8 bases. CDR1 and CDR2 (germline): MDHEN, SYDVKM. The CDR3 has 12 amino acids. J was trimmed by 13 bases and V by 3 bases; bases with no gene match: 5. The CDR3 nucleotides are TGTGCCAGCAGTTTTCATCAGGGGGCCCAGTTCTTC. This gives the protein CASSFHQGAQFF.

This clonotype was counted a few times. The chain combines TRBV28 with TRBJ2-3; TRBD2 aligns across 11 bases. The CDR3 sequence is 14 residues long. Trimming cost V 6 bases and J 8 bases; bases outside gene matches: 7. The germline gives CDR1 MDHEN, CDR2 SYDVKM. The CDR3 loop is CASSNSGGVFTQYF. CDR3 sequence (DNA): TGTGCCAGCAGCAATAGCGGGGGGGTCTTTACGCAGTATTTT.

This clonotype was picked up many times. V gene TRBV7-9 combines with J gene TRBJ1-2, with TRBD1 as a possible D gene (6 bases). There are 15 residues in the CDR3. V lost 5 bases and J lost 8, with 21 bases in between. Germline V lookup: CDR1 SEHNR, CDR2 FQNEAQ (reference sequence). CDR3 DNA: TGTGCCAGCAGCCCCGGGACATGGATGCTTGTAGGCTACACCTTC. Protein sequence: CASSPGTWMLVGYTF.

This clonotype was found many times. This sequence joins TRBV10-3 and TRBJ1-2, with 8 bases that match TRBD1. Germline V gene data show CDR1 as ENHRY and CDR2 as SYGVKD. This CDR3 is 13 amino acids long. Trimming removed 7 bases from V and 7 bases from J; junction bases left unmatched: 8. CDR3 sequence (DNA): TGTGCCATCACCCAGGAACAGGGGGTTGGCTACACCTTC. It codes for CAITQEQGVGYTF.

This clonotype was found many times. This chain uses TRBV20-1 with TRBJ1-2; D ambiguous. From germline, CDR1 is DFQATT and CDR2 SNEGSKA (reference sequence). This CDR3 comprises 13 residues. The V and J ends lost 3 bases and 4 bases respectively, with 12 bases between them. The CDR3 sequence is CSASPGQLYGYTF. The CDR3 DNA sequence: TGCAGTGCTAGTCCCGGCCAGCTCTATGGCTACACCTTC.

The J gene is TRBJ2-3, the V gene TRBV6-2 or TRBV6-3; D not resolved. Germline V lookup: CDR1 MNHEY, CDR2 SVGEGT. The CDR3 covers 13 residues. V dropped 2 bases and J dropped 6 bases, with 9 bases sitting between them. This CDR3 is CASSYLSPDTQYF. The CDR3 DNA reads TGTGCCAGCAGTTACCTCTCGCCGGATACGCAGTATTTT.

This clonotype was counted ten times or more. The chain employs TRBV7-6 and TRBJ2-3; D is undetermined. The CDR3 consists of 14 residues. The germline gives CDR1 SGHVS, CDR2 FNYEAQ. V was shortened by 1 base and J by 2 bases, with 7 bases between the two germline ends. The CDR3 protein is CASSLVGITDTQYF. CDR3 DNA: TGTGCCAGCAGCTTAGTTGGGATCACAGATACGCAGTATTTT.